Listed below are T cell receptor beta chains from one sample, sequenced in a study of vaccination and CD4 T cells after COVID-19. TCRdb called the PCR reads again in MiXCR, with one record for every CDR3 protein. The sample has approximately 15,000 distinct CDR3 sequences; about half are singletons. These receptors' antigens are unknown. Sequenced material: CD4+ T cells from blood, cultured in vitro. All receptors derive from a human donor who had recovered from COVID-19. Each CDR3 is given with its conserved first and last residue. Each record gives: V gene, clone size, CDR3 length, J gene, D gene, CDR3 DNA, CDR3 protein. The D gene is left open where the match is weak. Only some rows state a clone size, as once, few, many or a class for expanded clones.

TRBV5-8	.	14	TRBJ2-7	TRBD1	TGTGCCAGCAGCTTGAGACAGGGGGCCCACGAGCAGTACTTC	CASSLRQGAHEQYF
TRBV20-1	.	13	TRBJ1-2	.	TGCAGTGCTACCCGGGCTGGGACCTATGGCTACACCTTC	CSATRAGTYGYTF
TRBV7-8	.	14	TRBJ1-5	.	TGTGCCAGCAGAGGGAGAATCAGCAATCAGCCCCAGCATTTT	CASRGRISNQPQHF
TRBV6-1	.	17	TRBJ1-4	TRBD1	TGTGCCAGCAGTGAAGCGCTAGGGGGACAGGGAGGAGAAAAACTGTTTTTT	CASSEALGGQGGEKLFF
TRBV6-2/TRBV6-3	few	19	TRBJ1-5	TRBD1	TGTGCCAGCAGTTACGGAACTTGGAGGGGGCGTATTCGCAATCAGCCCCAGCATTTT	CASSYGTWRGRIRNQPQHF
TRBV25-1	.	16	TRBJ1-2	.	TGTGCCAGCAGTGACCCCTTTGACCGGGACACTGATGGCTACACCTTC	CASSDPFDRDTDGYTF
TRBV20-1	.	17	TRBJ2-7	TRBD2	TGCAGTGCTATCCCAGCCCTTAGCGGGAGGGCTTTCTACGAGCAGTACTTC	CSAIPALSGRAFYEQYF
TRBV20-1	.	17	TRBJ2-5	TRBD2	TGCAGTGCTAGAGAAATCCTAGCGGGAGGGTCCCAAGAGACCCAGTACTTC	CSAREILAGGSQETQYF
TRBV7-8	few	13	TRBJ2-5	.	TGTGCCAGCAGCTTAGGAGGACTCGAGACCCAGTACTTC	CASSLGGLETQYF
TRBV7-2	once	16	TRBJ2-3	TRBD2	TGTGCCAGCAGCTCCATAGCGGGAAATAGTATAGATACGCAGTATTTT	CASSSIAGNSIDTQYF
TRBV7-2	medium-sized	13	TRBJ1-5	.	TGTGCCAGCAGCACCGTGACTGATCAGCCCCAGCATTTT	CASSTVTDQPQHF
TRBV27	.	13	TRBJ2-2	TRBD2	TGTGCCAGCAGTAAACTAGCGGTCGGGGAGCTGTTTTTT	CASSKLAVGELFF
TRBV7-9	few	13	TRBJ2-3	TRBD2	TGTGCCAGCAGCTTAGCCGAGGGACTAGCGGACGTCTTT	CASSLAEGLADVF
TRBV10-2	few	13	TRBJ2-2	.	TGCGCCAGCAATCCTAGTTGGGCCGGGGAGCTGTTTTTT	CASNPSWAGELFF
TRBV11-2	.	17	TRBJ2-1	TRBD1	TGTGCCAGCAGCTTCGTACTCCCGGGACAGGGGAACAATGAGCAGTTCTTC	CASSFVLPGQGNNEQFF
TRBV20-1	.	14	TRBJ1-2	.	TGCAGTGCTAGGGTTGGTGGGGATCCCTATGGCTACACCTTC	CSARVGGDPYGYTF
TRBV10-3	.	13	TRBJ2-7	TRBD1	TGTGCCATCAGCGGGACAGGGGGTGGGGAGCAGTACTTC	CAISGTGGGEQYF
TRBV30	once	15	TRBJ2-3	.	TGTGCCTGGAGTGTTAAGGTTCCGGGGTACGATACGCAGTATTTT	CAWSVKVPGYDTQYF
TRBV23-1	few	19	TRBJ2-5	TRBD1	TGCGCCAGCAGTCCCAACTACCAGGGACAGGGGAGTGACGGGGAGACCCAGTACTTC	CASSPNYQGQGSDGETQYF
TRBV2	few	15	TRBJ1-6	.	TGTGCCAGCAGTGTGGAAACAGTCTATAATTCACCCCTCCACTTT	CASSVETVYNSPLHF
TRBV5-8	.	15	TRBJ2-7	TRBD2	TGTGCCAGCAGCTTGGCCCGGCTAGCGGGAGTCGAGCGGTACTTC	CASSLARLAGVERYF
TRBV19	.	13	TRBJ2-3	.	TGTGCCAGTAGTGAGAGCTCCACAGATACGCAGTATTTT	CASSESSTDTQYF
TRBV7-6	once	15	TRBJ2-5	TRBD2	TGTGCCAGCAGAGGCCTTAGCGGGAGTAAAGAGACCCAGTACTTC	CASRGLSGSKETQYF
TRBV20-1	.	13	TRBJ2-3	.	TGCAGTGCTAGAGATGCCGGGTTGGGTACGCAGTATTTT	CSARDAGLGTQYF
TRBV7-9	few	17	TRBJ1-2	.	TGTGCCAGCAGCTTAGTCCGTTTGGGGGGGAGAGACTATGGCTACACCTTC	CASSLVRLGGRDYGYTF
TRBV20-1	few	17	TRBJ2-5	TRBD2	TGCAGTGCTAGAGATCCCCAGCGGGAGGATTATGAAGAGACCCAGTACTTC	CSARDPQREDYEETQYF
TRBV4-2	.	17	TRBJ2-3	.	TGTGCCAGCAGCCAAGATCTTGTGCAGGGGCTCACAGATACGCAGTATTTT	CASSQDLVQGLTDTQYF
TRBV30	few	12	TRBJ1-2	.	TGTGCCTGGAGTGAGGGATACTATGGCTACACCTTC	CAWSEGYYGYTF
TRBV7-9	.	14	TRBJ1-6	.	TGTGCCAGCAGCTTAGAGGGTGTAGGTTCACCCCTCCACTTT	CASSLEGVGSPLHF
TRBV6-4	.	15	TRBJ2-1	.	TGTGCCAGCAGTGACTCGGCGGGCTCCTACAATGAGCAGTTCTTC	CASSDSAGSYNEQFF
TRBV27	.	14	TRBJ2-3	.	TGTGCCAGCAGGGACCGAGGCCGCACAGATACGCAGTATTTT	CASRDRGRTDTQYF
TRBV6-2/TRBV6-3	few	12	TRBJ2-1	.	TGTGCCAGCAAAACAGGTTACAATGAGCAGTTCTTC	CASKTGYNEQFF
TRBV2	.	12	TRBJ2-1	.	TGTGCCAGCAGTCCGAGCGGTGGCGGGGCGTTCTTC	CASSPSGGGAFF
TRBV28	.	14	TRBJ2-5	.	TGTGCCAGCAGTTTAATAATAGCCCCCAGGGGCCAGTACTTC	CASSLIIAPRGQYF
TRBV7-9	.	15	TRBJ1-4	.	TGTGCCAGCAGCTTCATATCGGGGGCGGGCGAAAAACTGTTTTTT	CASSFISGAGEKLFF
TRBV7-2	few	14	TRBJ2-5	.	TGTGCCAGCAGCTCCCAAGCGAAGGTCGAGACCCAGTACTTC	CASSSQAKVETQYF